This T cell receptor beta chain stems from a study of blood T cell repertoires in COVID-19. Across the study: Material from acute and convalescent COVID-19 was sourced from the United States, Italy and Spain. PBMCs, B-cell-depleted T cells, or T cells provided the cDNA or gDNA that made up the material.

As originally analysed: Cell counts per sample came from amplifying reference gene primers. The assay was immunoSEQ multiplex PCR, and TCRdb's table has in-frame clones only and misses some. The DNA was the basis for D and trimming; V, J and clone size are from that table. The sample has around 290,000 clones, roughly nine tenths seen once. Patients in Seattle were enrolled during active infection, then followed longitudinally. The sequence came from a woman aged 25 to 45 with COVID-19, enrolled during active disease. Sequencing used peripheral blood.

Here the CDR3 reads CASSLAQAYYGYTF. The DNA of the CDR3 is TGTGCCAGCAGCTTAGCACAGGCCTACTATGGCTACACCTTC. The rearrangement joins TRBV11-2 to TRBJ1-2; a possible D gene is TRBD1 (5 bases). There are 14 residues in the CDR3. Germline CDR1 and CDR2: SGHAT and FQNNGV. With 1 base removed from V and 3 bases from J, the gap between germline ends came to 9 bases.